The 28 T cell receptor beta chains in this list originate from one sample, sequenced in a study of lymphopenia after photon versus proton radiotherapy. Generated by immunoSEQ multiplex PCR, the TCRdb table keeps only in-frame clones and is missing some. Of about 70,000 clones detected, about 89% appear once; the ten largest clones hold about 10%. The sample here was peripheral blood, taken from a patient treated with proton-based radiotherapy. Receptors originate from a man older than 75 with esophageal cancer.

The J gene is TRBJ1-4, the V gene TRBV7-9; no firm D call. CDR3 length: 14 amino acids. Between the trimmed V and J ends, which lost 4 bases and 3 bases, there was a span of 9 bases. The germline gives CDR1 SEHNR, CDR2 FQNEAQ (reference sequence). CDR3 coding DNA: TGTGCCAGCAGCTCAAGGGTGGCTAATGAAAAACTGTTTTTT. Translated: CASSSRVANEKLFF.

The CDR3 DNA reads TGTGCCAGCAGTGAAAGCCGGGACGGTTCGAGGACTGAAGCTTTCTTT. This sequence encodes CASSESRDGSRTEAFF. The chain is built from TRBV6-1 and TRBJ1-1, with a weak D call TRBD1 (5 bases). Per the germline V gene, CDR1 is MNHNS and CDR2 is SASEGT. Trimming took 2 bases from V and 5 from J, leaving 18 bases between them. The CDR3 is 16 amino acids.

The J gene is TRBJ2-1, the V gene TRBV6-6; 9 bases agree with TRBD2. The CDR3 has 15 amino acids. V lost 2 bases and J lost 4; bases outside the gene matches: 3. Germline lookup yields CDR1 MNHNY and CDR2 SVGAGI (reference sequence). This chain's CDR3 is CASSYGRGGYNEQFF. As DNA, the CDR3 is TGTGCCAGCAGTTACGGGCGGGGGGGTTACAATGAGCAGTTCTTC.

The gene calls are TRBV4-3 and TRBJ2-7, with 9 bases identical to TRBD2. CDR1 and CDR2 (germline): LGHNA, YSLEER. This CDR3 spans 17 amino acids. J gave up 4 bases and V 1 base, and 11 bases lay outside the gene matches. Here the CDR3 DNA reads TGCGCCAGCAGCCAAGCGGGGGGTAGCGGGAGTACTTACGAGCAGTACTTC. Residues: CASSQAGGSGSTYEQYF.

The chain employs TRBV4-3 and TRBJ2-5; no clear D gene. The CDR3 length is 13 residues. The germline V gene has CDR1 LGHNA and CDR2 YSLEER. The V end lost 0 bases, the J end lost 2 bases, and 4 bases lay between the germline ends. The CDR3 spells CASSQDSQETQYF. The DNA for the CDR3 is TGCGCCAGCAGCCAAGATTCTCAAGAGACCCAGTACTTC.

This clone has just a few counts. The chain joins TRBV18 to TRBJ1-2; D is uncertain. The V end lost 1 base, the J end lost 7 bases, and 10 bases lay between the germline ends. The CDR3 is 13 residues long. Germline lookup yields CDR1 KGHSH and CDR2 LQKENI. CDR3 residues: CASSPLSAGGYTF. As DNA, the CDR3 is TGTGCCAGCTCACCACTATCAGCGGGTGGCTACACCTTC.

J is TRBJ2-2 and V is TRBV12-5; D gene uncertain. CDR1 is LGHNT, CDR2 FRNRAP, per germline. The CDR3 extends over 14 amino acids. V was clipped by 7 bases and J by 6 bases, with 15 bases between them. CDR3 residues: CASAGFLSSGELFF. Written as DNA, the CDR3 is TGTGCTAGTGCCGGGTTTCTCAGTTCCGGGGAGCTGTTTTTT.

For this clone: Its ends do not fully match the called genes, so a read error is possible. V gene TRBV7-7 combines with J gene TRBJ2-3; TRBD2 matches 9 bases. CDR3 length: 14 amino acids. The germline CDR1 and CDR2 sequences are SSHAT and FNYEAQ (reference sequence). The CDR3 here is CASSFSGGADTQYF. CDR3 DNA: TGTGCTAGCAGCTTTAGCGGGGGCGCAGATACGCAGTATTTT.

The genes are TRBV19 and TRBJ2-7; the D gene is possibly TRBD1 (6 bases). The CDR3 is made up of 15 amino acids. Trimming took off 3 bases at V and 4 bases at J, with 16 bases between the two ends. Looked up from germline, CDR1 is LNHDA and CDR2 is SQIVND (reference sequence). Written as DNA, the CDR3 is TGTGCCAGTAGTATCCTCCGGGACGGACAGTACGAGCAGTACTTC. It is translated as CASSILRDGQYEQYF.

This clone was seen a handful of times. The chain carries TRBV21-1 and TRBJ2-7; TRBD1 is taken as the D call from the table, unchecked against the DNA. TRBV21-1 is shown as a pseudogene. CDR3 size: 16 residues. The CDR3 sequence is CASSPQRDRGHGEQYF. CDR3 DNA sequence: TGTGCCAGCAGCCCTCAGAGGGACAGGGGTCACGGCGAGCAGTACTTC.

The chain has TRBV7-9 and TRBJ2-7, with 10 bases lining up with TRBD1. Per germline, CDR1 SEHNR and CDR2 FQNEAQ (reference sequence). The CDR3 has 14 residues. The J segment lost 2 bases and the V segment lost 5 bases, leaving 3 bases of the junction unmatched. CDR3 coding DNA: TGTGCCAGCAGCAAGGGACAGGGGACCTACGAGCAGTACTTC. As protein: CASSKGQGTYEQYF.

The V and J genes are TRBV6-6 and TRBJ2-7; 10 bases are shared with TRBD1. The V gene's germline CDR1 is MNHNY and CDR2 SVGAGI (reference sequence). V lost 8 bases, J lost 0 bases, and 7 bases stayed unmatched. The CDR3 has 15 amino acids. In nucleotides, the CDR3 is TGTGCCAGCGGACAGGGGGACCCCAGCTCCTACGAGCAGTACTTC. It specifies CASGQGDPSSYEQYF.

Points on this clone: Germline and junction disagree at one end, which may indicate a read error. The genes are TRBV29-1 and TRBJ1-2; a weak D match, TRBD1 (6 bases). The germline V gene has CDR1 SQVTM and CDR2 ANQGSEA. The CDR3 length is 12 residues. CDR3 amino acids: CSVVTRGITGSF. The DNA for the CDR3 is TGCAGCGTTGTTACCAGGGGTATTACGGGGAGCTTC.

A word on this clone: Additional DNA sequences in this sample encode the identical CDR3. V and J are TRBV20-1 and TRBJ2-1; D is unresolved. The CDR3 is 11 amino acids. CDR1 is DFQATT, CDR2 SNEGSKA, per germline (reference sequence). Trimming pared 2 bases from V and 3 bases from J, leaving 2 bases between. CDR3 residues: CSARSYNEQFF. For the CDR3, the DNA is TGCAGTGCTAGAAGCTACAATGAGCAGTTCTTC.

This chain links TRBV4-3 with TRBJ2-1, with D maybe TRBD2 (5 bases). Germline V gene sequence: CDR1 LGHNA, CDR2 YSLEER. The ends were cut back, 0 bases at V and 11 bases at J, with 14 bases in the middle. CDR3 length: 14 amino acids. The CDR3 here is CASSQDRRVEKQFF. CDR3 nucleotides: TGCGCCAGCAGCCAAGATCGGCGGGTTGAGAAGCAGTTCTTC.

This clone was counted between two and nine times. V is TRBV7-3 and J is TRBJ2-2, with 7 positions matching TRBD2. J was trimmed by 5 bases and V by 5 bases; bases with no gene match: 5. Germline CDR1 SGHTA, CDR2 FQGTGA. CDR3 length: 14 amino acids. The CDR3 DNA reads as TGTGCCAGCAGCCCCCCCGGGGGGACCGGGGAGCTGTTTTTT. It translates to CASSPPGGTGELFF.

The chain links TRBV6-6 to TRBJ1-6; D possibly corresponds to TRBD1 (5 bases). V was shortened by 0 bases and J by 8 bases, with 11 bases between the two germline ends. Germline lookup yields CDR1 MNHNY and CDR2 SVGAGI (reference sequence). This CDR3 is 15 amino acids long. Here the CDR3 DNA reads TGTGCCAGCAGTTACTCGGGGACGAGTGATTCACCCCTCCACTTT. It translates to CASSYSGTSDSPLHF.

The chain uses TRBV19 and TRBJ2-5; a weak D match, TRBD1 (6 bases). The last part of the DNA fits TRBJ2-7 better; the J call may be wrong. Germline values: CDR1 LNHDA, CDR2 SQIVND (reference sequence). This CDR3 is built from 15 residues. The CDR3: CASSIRPDSSYEQYF. The DNA of the CDR3 is TGTGCCAGTAGTATTCGGCCGGACAGCTCCTACGAGCAGTACTTC.

This clone was seen more than once but under ten times. The genes are TRBV5-6 and TRBJ2-5; D unresolved. This CDR3 contains 15 residues. The V gene's germline CDR1 is SGHDT and CDR2 YYEEEE. The V end lost 5 bases, the J end lost 2 bases, and 16 bases lay between the germline ends. The CDR3 loop is CASSLAPAPQETQYF. The CDR3 bases are TGTGCCAGCAGTTTAGCACCAGCACCTCAAGAGACCCAGTACTTC.

The chain's CDR3 is CASSFVGADIGNEQFF. CDR3 DNA sequence: TGTGCCAGCAGCTTTGTTGGGGCCGATATCGGCAATGAGCAGTTCTTC. The chain uses TRBV7-9 and TRBJ2-1, with D possibly TRBD1 on 5 matching bases. Germline V gene data show CDR1 as SEHNR and CDR2 as FQNEAQ (reference sequence). V lost 3 bases to trimming and J lost 6 bases, with 18 bases between them. This CDR3 spans 16 amino acids.

The chain joins TRBV29-1 to TRBJ2-5; a weak D match, TRBD2 (5 bases). TRBJ2-7 explains the end of the DNA better; the J call may be wrong. The CDR3 covers 13 residues. Looked up from germline, CDR1 is SQVTM and CDR2 is ANQGSEA. The CDR3 DNA sequence: TGCAGCGTTGTGGGTCTACTAGCCTACGAGCAGTACTTC. This codes for CSVVGLLAYEQYF.

The gene calls are TRBV9 and TRBJ2-3; possibly TRBD2 for D (5 bases). Per germline, CDR1 SGDLS and CDR2 YYNGEE. The CDR3 consists of 15 residues. V shed 0 bases and J shed 0 bases, with 8 bases lying between them. The CDR3 DNA reads as TGTGCCAGCAGCGTAGGGTGGACTAGCACAGATACGCAGTATTTT. Its protein product is CASSVGWTSTDTQYF.

The chain carries TRBV7-8 and TRBJ2-3; D unclear. The CDR3 is 13 amino acids. The V and J ends lost 5 bases and 4 bases respectively, with 10 bases between them. The germline gives CDR1 SGHVS, CDR2 FQNEAQ. This CDR3 reads CASSPRKADTQYF. Written as DNA, the CDR3 is TGTGCCAGCAGCCCTCGGAAGGCAGATACGCAGTATTTT.

The genes are TRBV5-1 and TRBJ1-3; D remains ambiguous. The CDR3 extends over 15 amino acids. In germline, CDR1 is SGHRS, CDR2 YFSETQ. Trimming took 0 bases from V and 0 from J, leaving 7 bases between them. For the CDR3, the DNA is TGCGCCAGCAGCTTGGACAGACCCTCTGGAAACACCATATATTTT. Amino acids: CASSLDRPSGNTIYF.

V gene TRBV13 combines with J gene TRBJ2-5, with D tentatively TRBD1 (5 bases). Germline CDR1 is PRHDT and CDR2 is FYEKMQ (reference sequence). Trimming removed 5 bases at V and 5 bases at J, with 24 bases between. This CDR3 is 17 amino acids long. The CDR3 loop is CASSHPSGQKKGETQYF. CDR3 coding DNA: TGTGCCAGCAGCCATCCATCCGGACAAAAGAAGGGGGAGACCCAGTACTTC.

The chain couples TRBV7-2 to TRBJ2-1; no definite D call. Germline V gene sequence: CDR1 SGHTA, CDR2 FQGNSA. The CDR3 loop spans 14 amino acids. V lost 7 bases, J lost 8 bases, and 18 bases lay in between. CDR3 nucleotides: TGTGCCAGCACCCTTAGGGCTAGTCAGGATGAGCAGTTCTTC. Amino acids: CASTLRASQDEQFF.

The V and J genes are TRBV19 and TRBJ1-4; no definite D call. Germline CDR1 LNHDA, CDR2 SQIVND (reference sequence). The CDR3 runs to 15 residues. The V and J ends lost 3 bases and 5 bases respectively, with 13 bases between them. CDR3 in DNA: TGTGCCAGTAGTATCTCGCTGTTTCAGAATGAAAAACTGTTTTTT. Protein product: CASSISLFQNEKLFF.

The CDR3 here is CAISDQGLGVDTQYF. CDR3 nucleotides: TGTGCCATCAGTGACCAGGGGCTGGGAGTAGATACGCAGTATTTT. The chain carries TRBV10-3 and TRBJ2-3; the D gene is possibly TRBD1 (6 bases). The CDR3 runs 15 residues. Germline CDR1 and CDR2: ENHRY and SYGVKD. The V end was cut by 3 bases, the J end by 5 bases, with 15 bases between.